These 2 T cell receptor beta chains share one sample of origin, sequenced in a study of shared clonotypes between healthy human individuals. Sequencing used immunoSEQ multiplex PCR; TCRdb keeps in-frame clones, though not all of them. This sample has about 2 million clones; 85% to 95% occur once, and the top ten carry 0.13%. Sequencing used naive CD4+ T cells sorted from blood. Subset indicated: CD45RA+ positively selected. The receptors were sampled from a young man in good health.

The chain joins TRBV10-3 to TRBJ1-1; perhaps TRBD1 as D (5 bases). This CDR3 spans 12 amino acids. The ends were cut back, 4 bases at V and 7 bases at J, with 10 bases in the middle. Looked up from germline, CDR1 is ENHRY and CDR2 is SYGVKD. Here the CDR3 reads CAISGLDSEAFF. The DNA of the CDR3 is TGTGCCATCAGTGGCCTAGACAGTGAAGCTTTCTTT.

The genes are TRBV5-1 and TRBJ2-2; D gene unclear. The CDR3 is 15 amino acids. Germline lookup yields CDR1 SGHRS and CDR2 YFSETQ. V lost 5 bases and J lost 1, with 12 bases in between. The CDR3 DNA sequence: TGCGCCAGCAGATCCGGAATAGGGAACACCGGGGAGCTGTTTTTT. Amino acids: CASRSGIGNTGELFF. The whole variable domain, filled in from reference TRBV5-1 and TRBJ2-2, reads KAGVTQTPRYLIKTRGQQVTLSCSPISGHRSVSWYQQTPGQGLQFLFEYFSETQRNKGNFPGRFSGRQFSNSRSEMNVSTLELGDSALYLCASRSGIGNTGELFFGEGSRLTVL.